This T cell receptor beta chain comes out of a study of low-dose radiotherapy and immunotherapy resistance in tumors. At the level of the study: Over 26 weeks, cohort 2 got 1 Gy every two weeks, reaching 13 Gy.

Indicated time point: after trial treatment. Regarding treatment: LDRT plus nivolumab, ipilimumab, low-dose cyclophosphamide and aspirin (RACIN trial). Donors received a regimen that comprised nivolumab, ipilimumab, aspirin, low-dose cyclophosphamide and low-dose radiotherapy. In germline, CDR1 is MNHNS, CDR2 SASEGT. This CDR3 is 16 amino acids long. V was clipped by 2 bases and J by 4 bases; unmatched bases: 5. By proportion, this clonotype is medium-sized. Alpha- and beta-chain coverage of first-strand cDNA came from TRAV- and TRBV-specific primers. A constant-region primer paired with the V-primer adapter amplified TCRs over about 19 PCR cycles. Each CDR3 protein gets one entry after TCRdb re-called the reads with MiXCR. The sample contains roughly 100,000 distinct CDR3 sequences, about a fifth of which appear only once.

The sequenced sample was PBMCs, obtained after low-dose radiotherapy plus immunotherapy. This clonotype was obtained from a male donor with prostate cancer. The chain is built from TRBV6-1 and TRBJ2-3, with 11 bases aligning to TRBD2. The CDR3 reads CASSELSGGAPDTQYF. The CDR3 DNA sequence: TGTGCCAGCAGTGAACTTAGCGGGGGGGCCCCAGATACGCAGTATTTT.